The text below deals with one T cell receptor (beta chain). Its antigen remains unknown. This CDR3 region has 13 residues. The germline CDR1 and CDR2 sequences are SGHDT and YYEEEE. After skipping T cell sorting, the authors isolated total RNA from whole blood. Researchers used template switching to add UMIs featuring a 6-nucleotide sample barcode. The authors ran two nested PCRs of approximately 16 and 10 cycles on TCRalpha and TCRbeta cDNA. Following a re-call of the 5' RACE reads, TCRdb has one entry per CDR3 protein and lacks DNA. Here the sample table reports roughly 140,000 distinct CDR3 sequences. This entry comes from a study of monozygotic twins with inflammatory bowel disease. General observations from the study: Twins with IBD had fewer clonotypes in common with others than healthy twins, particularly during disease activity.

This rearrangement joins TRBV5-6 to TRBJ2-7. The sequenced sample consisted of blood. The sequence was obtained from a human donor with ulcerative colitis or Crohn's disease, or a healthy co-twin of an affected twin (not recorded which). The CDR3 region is CASSLLSVYEQYF.